These T cell receptor beta chains were read from a single sample in a study of CD8+ T cells in alopecia areata. Some clones are missing from TCRdb's copy, which holds only in-frame ones; the method was immunoSEQ multiplex PCR. The sample has about 270,000 clones, about three fifths seen once. This specimen was CD4+ T cells sorted from blood, taken around week 53, from a patient treated with tofacitinib. These receptors originate from a human donor with alopecia areata. The CDR3 runs from the conserved cysteine through the conserved F or W. Fields, in order: clone size, D gene, J gene, V gene, CDR3 protein, CDR3 DNA. D genes are given only for firm matches. Where a row states a size, it is once, few, many or the class of an expanded clone; other rows omit it.

NA | TRBD1 | TRBJ1-2 | TRBV5-1 | CASSLQHGTGGNGYTF | TGCGCCAGCAGCCTTCAACACGGGACAGGGGGGAATGGCTACACCTTC
NA | NA | TRBJ1-3 | TRBV30 | CATDRYSGNTIYF | TGTGCAACGGACCGATACTCTGGAAACACCATATATTTT
NA | NA | TRBJ1-6 | TRBV7-2 | CASSTYRVSPLHF | TGTGCCAGCAGCACCTACAGGGTTTCACCCCTCCACTTT
NA | TRBD1 | TRBJ2-7 | TRBV9 | CASSVGLTGTGGEQYF | TGTGCCAGCAGCGTAGGACTCACCGGGACAGGGGGAGAGCAGTACTTC
once | NA | TRBJ2-1 | TRBV5-1 | CASNRLDNEQFF | TGCGCCAGCAACCGTTTGGACAATGAGCAGTTCTTC
NA | NA | TRBJ2-1 | TRBV29-1 | CSVERQVANEQFF | TGCAGCGTTGAACGCCAGGTGGCTAATGAGCAGTTCTTC
NA | NA | TRBJ1-6 | TRBV6-6 | CASSRREAGTLF | TGTGCCAGCAGTAGACGGGAAGCAGGGACCCTCTTT
NA | TRBD1 | TRBJ2-7 | TRBV29-1 | CSVRQGYYEQYF | TGCAGCGTTCGACAGGGTTACTACGAGCAGTACTTC
few | TRBD1 | TRBJ2-5 | TRBV2 | CASRTTGGAETQYF | TGTGCCAGCAGGACGACAGGGGGAGCAGAGACCCAGTACTTC
once | NA | TRBJ2-2 | TRBV7-7 | CASTKAPNTGELFF | TGTGCTAGCACGAAGGCACCGAACACCGGGGAGCTGTTTTTT
NA | TRBD1 | TRBJ2-1 | TRBV30 | CASTGGLYNEQFF | TGTGCCTCCACAGGGGGCCTCTACAATGAGCAGTTCTTC
few | NA | TRBJ1-1 | TRBV25-1 | CASSGAGTLNTEAFF | TGTGCCAGCAGTGGTGCCGGGACCCTGAACACTGAAGCTTTCTTT